This T cell receptor beta chain was profiled in a study of cytotoxic CD8 clonotypes in ibrutinib-treated CLL. Study summary: After treatment lasting a median approximately 11 months, range 6 to 36, response samples were collected.

Findings and caveats of the study: Baseline levels were approached again at progression, after clonality had risen at ibrutinib response. Public clonotypes were seen rarely and were contracted or stable on treatment.

The table came from immunoSEQ multiplex PCR; TCRdb's copy has only in-frame clones and leaves some out. There are just over 200,000 clones in the sample; nearly 80% occur only once, and around 10% lies in the top ten. This clone has only one observation. Its antigen is as yet unknown. The CDR3 consists of 15 residues. After removal of 1 base from V and 6 bases from J, the junction contained 5 bases not matched to a gene. The germline V gene encodes CDR1 MNHNS and CDR2 SASEGT. This sequence originates from a human donor with chronic lymphocytic leukemia. Sample: PBMCs, taken after 12 months of ibrutinib treatment. V is TRBV6-1 and J is TRBJ2-7; TRBD2 matches 11 bases. CDR3 bases: TGTGCCAGCAGTGAAGTACTAGCGGGAGCCCTCGAGCAGTACTTC. Amino acid sequence: CASSEVLAGALEQYF.